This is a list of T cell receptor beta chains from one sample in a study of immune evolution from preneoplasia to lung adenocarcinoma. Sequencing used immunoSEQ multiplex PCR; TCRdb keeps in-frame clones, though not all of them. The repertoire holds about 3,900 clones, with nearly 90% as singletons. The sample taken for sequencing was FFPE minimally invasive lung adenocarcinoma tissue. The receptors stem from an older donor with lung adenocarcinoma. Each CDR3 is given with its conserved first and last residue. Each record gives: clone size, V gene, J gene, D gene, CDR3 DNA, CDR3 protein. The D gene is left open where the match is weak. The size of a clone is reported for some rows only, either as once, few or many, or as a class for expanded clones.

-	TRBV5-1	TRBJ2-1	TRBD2	TGCGCCAGCAGCTTGGTAAGCGGGAGTTACAATGAGCAGTTCTTC	CASSLVSGSYNEQFF
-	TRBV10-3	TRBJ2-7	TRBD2	TGTGCCATCAGCGCTAGCGGGGACGAGCAGTACTTC	CAISASGDEQYF
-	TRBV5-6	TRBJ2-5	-	TGTGCCAGCAGCTTGAGGGAGACCCAGTACTTC	CASSLRETQYF
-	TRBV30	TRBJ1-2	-	TGTGCCAGGGAGGAACCTGTGTTGGATGGCTACACCTTC	CAREEPVLDGYTF
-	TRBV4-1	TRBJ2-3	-	TGCGCCAGCAGCCAAGATCGGGTGGGCGCCCTCACAGATACGCAGTATTTT	CASSQDRVGALTDTQYF
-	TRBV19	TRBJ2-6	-	TGTGCCAGTAGTATTGATCCGGGGTCTGGGGCCAACGTCCTGACTTTC	CASSIDPGSGANVLTF
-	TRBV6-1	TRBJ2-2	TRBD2	TGTGCCAGCAGTGAAGGTCCGGCTAGCGGGAAGAACACCGGGGAGCTGTTTTTT	CASSEGPASGKNTGELFF
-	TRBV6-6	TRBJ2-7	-	TGTGCCAGCTCCGAGGCAAATCTCGGCGAGCAGTACTTC	CASSEANLGEQYF
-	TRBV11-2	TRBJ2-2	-	TGTGCCAGCAGCTTAGTTGCGGGACGGGACACCGGGGAGCTGTTTTTT	CASSLVAGRDTGELFF
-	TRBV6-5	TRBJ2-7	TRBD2	TGTGCCAGCAGTTCCATCCTAGCGGGAATTAGTTACGAGCAGTACTTC	CASSSILAGISYEQYF
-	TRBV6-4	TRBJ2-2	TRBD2	TGTGCCAGCAGTGAGGGACTAGACACCGGGGAGCTGTTTTTT	CASSEGLDTGELFF
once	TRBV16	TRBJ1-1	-	TGTGCCAGCAGCCAATTGATGGGGCGGCCCTCGGGCACTGAAGCTTTCTTT	CASSQLMGRPSGTEAFF
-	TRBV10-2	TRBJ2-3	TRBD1	TGCGCCAGCAGCGTACAAGGACAGGGCGGTGAGGATACGCAGTATTTT	CASSVQGQGGEDTQYF
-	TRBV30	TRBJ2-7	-	TGTGCCTGGAGTCCTGGGGTTTCCTACTCCTACGAGCAGTACTTC	CAWSPGVSYSYEQYF
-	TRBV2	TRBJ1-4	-	TGTGCCAGCAATTCGGGGGGTAGAACTAATGAAAAACTGTTTTTT	CASNSGGRTNEKLFF
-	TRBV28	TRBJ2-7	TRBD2	TGTGCCAGCAGTTTGGTCGGGGGGTACGAGCAGTACTTC	CASSLVGGYEQYF
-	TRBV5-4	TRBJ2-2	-	TGTGCCAGCTATAAAAGGGGGACCGGCACCGGGGAGCTGTTTTTT	CASYKRGTGTGELFF
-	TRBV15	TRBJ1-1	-	TGTGCCACCAGCAGAGAGGCCAGGGGCGGGACTGAAGCTTTCTTT	CATSREARGGTEAFF
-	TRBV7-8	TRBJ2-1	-	TGTGCCAGCAGCTTAGTCTTCAGGCTAGAGCAGTTCTTC	CASSLVFRLEQFF
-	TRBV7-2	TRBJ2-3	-	TGTGCCAGCAGCTCTGACCCGGGACGGCCGACAGATACGCAGTATTTT	CASSSDPGRPTDTQYF
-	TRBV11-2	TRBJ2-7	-	TGTGCCAGCAGCTTAGTCGGACAAAACGAGCAGTACTTC	CASSLVGQNEQYF
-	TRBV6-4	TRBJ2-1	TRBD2	TGTGCCAGCAGTGAGAGTAGCGGGAACTACAATGAGCAGTTCTTC	CASSESSGNYNEQFF
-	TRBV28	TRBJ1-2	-	TGTGCCAGCAGTTTGACAAACTATGGCTACACCTTC	CASSLTNYGYTF
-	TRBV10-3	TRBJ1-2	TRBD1	TGTGCCATCAGTGACTTATTACAGGGGGCAGGACGTGGCTACACCTTC	CAISDLLQGAGRGYTF
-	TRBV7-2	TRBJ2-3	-	TGTGCCAGCAGCTTAAGAACAGGGAATACAGATACGCAGTATTTT	CASSLRTGNTDTQYF
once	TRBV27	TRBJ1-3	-	TGTGCCAGCAGGAGTGCTGGGAACACCATATATTTT	CASRSAGNTIYF
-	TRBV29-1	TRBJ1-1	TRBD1	TGCAGCGTTGGGACAGGGTCGGTTTTTGGGGCTTTCTTT	CSVGTGSVFGAFF
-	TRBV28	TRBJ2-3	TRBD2	TGTGCCACCGACGCTAGCGGGATTGGAGATACGCAGTATTTT	CATDASGIGDTQYF
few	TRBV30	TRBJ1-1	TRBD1	TGTGCCGGCCTTCCGGACAGGGGACATGAAGCTTTCTTT	CAGLPDRGHEAFF
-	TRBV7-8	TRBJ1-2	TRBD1	TGTGCCAGCAGCTTGAGCTCAGGGGGGGACTATGGCTACACCTTC	CASSLSSGGDYGYTF
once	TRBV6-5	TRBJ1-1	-	TGTGCCAGCAGTTACGGGGGGCGAGGGACTGAAGCTTTCTTT	CASSYGGRGTEAFF
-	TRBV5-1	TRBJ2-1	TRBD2	TGCGCCAGCAGCTGGACTAGCGGGATCCCCAATGAGCAGTTCTTC	CASSWTSGIPNEQFF
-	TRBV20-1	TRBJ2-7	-	TGCAGTGCTAGTACTAGCAGGGAGCAGTACTTC	CSASTSREQYF
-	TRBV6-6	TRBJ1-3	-	TGTGCCAGCAGTTTCGCGACTGGAAACACCATATATTTT	CASSFATGNTIYF
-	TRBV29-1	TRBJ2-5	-	TGCAGCGTTGAAGATCTGGGCAGGGAAGGAGAGACCCAGTACTTC	CSVEDLGREGETQYF
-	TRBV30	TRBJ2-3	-	TGTGCCTGGAGTAGGGGCGGGAACACAGATACGCAGTATTTT	CAWSRGGNTDTQYF
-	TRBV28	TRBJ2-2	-	TGTGCCAGCACTTCCCATACAGGGTCCACCGGGGAGCTGTTTTTT	CASTSHTGSTGELFF
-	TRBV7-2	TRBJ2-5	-	TGTGCCAGCAGCTCTCAATCGGGAGAGACCCAGTACTTC	CASSSQSGETQYF
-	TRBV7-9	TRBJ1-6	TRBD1	TGTGCCAGCAGCTCCCCAGGGGGGCAGGGTAATTCACCCCTCCACTTT	CASSSPGGQGNSPLHF
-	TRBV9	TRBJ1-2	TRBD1	TGTGCCAGCAGCGGCCCGGGACAGGGTACAGGCTACACCTTC	CASSGPGQGTGYTF
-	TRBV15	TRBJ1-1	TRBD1	TGTGCCACCAGCAGCCTCGGACAGGGGCCGAGGGGCACTGAAGCTTTCTTT	CATSSLGQGPRGTEAFF
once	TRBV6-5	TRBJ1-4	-	TGTGCCAGCAGCACAGGGCTAAATGAAAAACTGTTTTTT	CASSTGLNEKLFF
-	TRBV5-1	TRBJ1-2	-	TGCGCCAGCAGCTTGGGTTGGGATGGCTACACCTTC	CASSLGWDGYTF
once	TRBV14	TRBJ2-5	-	TGTGCCAGCAGCCAAAAAGGGCCACAGGGCGGAGAGACCCAGTACTTC	CASSQKGPQGGETQYF
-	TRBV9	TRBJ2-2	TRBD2	TGTGCCAGCAGCCTAGCGGGAGGAAGCACCGGGGAGCTGTTTTTT	CASSLAGGSTGELFF
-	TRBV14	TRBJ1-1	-	TGTGCCAGCAGCCAAGCCGGTTACACTGAAGCTTTCTTT	CASSQAGYTEAFF